This T cell receptor (beta chain) was sequenced for a study of blood T cells in healthy people across ages. Study-wide results and limits: More naive CD4+ cells and higher diversity were found in long-lived than in aged donors.

V dropped 2 bases and J dropped 2; count of bases not matched to a gene: 2. The CDR3 covers 15 residues. Per germline, CDR1 MDHEN and CDR2 SYDVKM. A remark on this clonotype: What it recognizes is unknown.

Sample-barcoded 5' priming and a J-beta primer mix drove a second PCR of 7 to 11 cycles. TCRdb re-derived calls from the 5' RACE reads in MiXCR, one entry per CDR3 protein. The table has roughly 500,000 distinct CDR3 sequences, around 24% seen once. Healthy Caucasian individuals from Russia aged 6 to 90 were enrolled as donors. The same data also went into a second study, on T cells of mothers and their children. As reported in that work: Sequencing got over 8 million TCR beta CDR3 reads from each mother and around 3.1 million from each child. Nobody spotted any persistent microchimeric T cell clones.

The rearrangement uses TRBV28 and TRBJ2-3, with 9 nucleotides matching TRBD2. The specimen was blood. The clonotype comes from a boy between 10 and 17 years old in good health. The CDR3 is CASSLLAGTTDTQYF. The CDR3 region has the DNA TGTGCCAGCAGTTTACTAGCGGGAACCACAGATACGCAGTATTTT.